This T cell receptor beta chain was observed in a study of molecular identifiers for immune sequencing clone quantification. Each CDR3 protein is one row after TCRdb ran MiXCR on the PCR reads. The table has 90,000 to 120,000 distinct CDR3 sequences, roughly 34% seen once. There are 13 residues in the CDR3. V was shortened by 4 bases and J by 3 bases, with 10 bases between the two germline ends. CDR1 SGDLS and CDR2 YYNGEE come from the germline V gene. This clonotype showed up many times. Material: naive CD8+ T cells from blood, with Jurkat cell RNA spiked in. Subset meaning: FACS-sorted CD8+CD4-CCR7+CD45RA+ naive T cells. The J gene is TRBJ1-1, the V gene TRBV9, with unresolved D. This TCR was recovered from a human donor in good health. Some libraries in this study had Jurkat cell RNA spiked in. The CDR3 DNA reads TGTGCCAGCAGCATCCGGTTGGACACTGAAGCTTTCTTT. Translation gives CASSIRLDTEAFF.